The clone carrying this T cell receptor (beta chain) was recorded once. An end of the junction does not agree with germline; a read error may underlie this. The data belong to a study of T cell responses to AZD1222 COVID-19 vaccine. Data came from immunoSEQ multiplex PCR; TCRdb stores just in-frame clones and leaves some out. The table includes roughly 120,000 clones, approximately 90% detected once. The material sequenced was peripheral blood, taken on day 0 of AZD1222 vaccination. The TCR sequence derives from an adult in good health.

DNA for the CDR3: TGTGCTAGCAGCCCAGGGACTAGCGGTAATTTAGTTTACAATGAGCAGTTCTTC. This sequence encodes CASSPGTSGNLVYNEQFF. This chain connects TRBV7-7 to TRBJ2-1; 11 bases line up with TRBD2. Germline assignment: CDR1 SSHAT and CDR2 FNYEAQ (reference sequence). CDR3 length: 18 amino acids.